This T cell receptor (beta chain) was obtained from a study of cytomegalovirus exposure and HLA in healthy donors. Whole-study findings and limits: Excluded: some indistinguishable V segments such as TRBV6-2 and TRBV6-3.

To note about this clone: Its antigen remains unknown.

PCR employed 60 Vbeta and 13 Jbeta primers. Here immunoSEQ multiplex PCR was the method, and the copy in TCRdb shows in-frame clones only, minus some. The data contain roughly 110,000 clones, approximately 79% of them singletons. Germline V gene data show CDR1 as SGHTA and CDR2 as FQGTGA. This CDR3 spans 13 amino acids. Trimming removed 5 bases from V and 6 bases from J, with 11 bases in between. The sequencing sample was made of PBMCs. This sequence was found in a man aged 18 to 30 in good health and CMV-seronegative. The V gene is TRBV7-3, the J gene TRBJ2-1, with D uncertain. This CDR3 is CASSLRVSNEQFF. The CDR3 DNA reads as TGTGCCAGCAGCCTACGGGTCTCCAATGAGCAGTTCTTC.